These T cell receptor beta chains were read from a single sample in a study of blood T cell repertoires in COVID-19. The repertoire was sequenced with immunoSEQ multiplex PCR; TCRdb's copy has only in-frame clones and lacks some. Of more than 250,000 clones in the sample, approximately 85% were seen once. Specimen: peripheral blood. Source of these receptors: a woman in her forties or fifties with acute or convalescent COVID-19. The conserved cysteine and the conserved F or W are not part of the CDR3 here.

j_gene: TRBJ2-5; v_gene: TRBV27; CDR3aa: ASSLSGAGGETQY
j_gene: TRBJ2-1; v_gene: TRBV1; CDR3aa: TSSQGTGYNEQF
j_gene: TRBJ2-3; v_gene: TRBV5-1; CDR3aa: ASSLGAGGGEDTQY
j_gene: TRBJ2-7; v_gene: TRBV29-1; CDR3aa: SVERQGKYEQY
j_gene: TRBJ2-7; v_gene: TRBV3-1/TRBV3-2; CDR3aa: ASSQEPARYEQY
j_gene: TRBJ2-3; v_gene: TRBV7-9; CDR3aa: ASSFLGGGSTDTQY
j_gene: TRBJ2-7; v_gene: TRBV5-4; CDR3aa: ASSALAGVSYEQY
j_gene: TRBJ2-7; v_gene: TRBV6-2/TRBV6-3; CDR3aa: ASSYGGLAHEQY
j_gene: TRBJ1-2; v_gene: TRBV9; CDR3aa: ASSAQGQGVAGYT
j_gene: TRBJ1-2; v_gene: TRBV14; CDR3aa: ASSLPTGGRDYGYT
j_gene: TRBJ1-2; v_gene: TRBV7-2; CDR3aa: ASSGTGGAGYT
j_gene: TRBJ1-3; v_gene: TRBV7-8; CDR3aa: ASSLGAGARGHSGNTIY
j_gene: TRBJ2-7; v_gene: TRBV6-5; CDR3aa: ASSYSGRGGYEQY
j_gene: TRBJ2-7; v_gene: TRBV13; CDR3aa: ASSPRTSGSYEQY
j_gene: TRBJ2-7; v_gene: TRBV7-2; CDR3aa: ASSLGTSGRAHEQY
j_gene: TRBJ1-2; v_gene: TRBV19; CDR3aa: ASSIARGTGGYT
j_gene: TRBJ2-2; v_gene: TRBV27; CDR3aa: ASRTLQTNTGELF
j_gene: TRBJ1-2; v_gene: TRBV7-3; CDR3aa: ASSITGGPGKGYT
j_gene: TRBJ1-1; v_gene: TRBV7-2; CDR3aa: ASSFTGSGEAF
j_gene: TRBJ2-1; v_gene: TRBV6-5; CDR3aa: ASTLRWGRANEQF
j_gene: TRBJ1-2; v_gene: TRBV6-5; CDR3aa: ASSYSSGAYGYT
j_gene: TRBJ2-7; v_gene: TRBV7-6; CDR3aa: ASSLGMGTGSPEQY
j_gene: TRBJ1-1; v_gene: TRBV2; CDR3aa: ASSDDSKRAF
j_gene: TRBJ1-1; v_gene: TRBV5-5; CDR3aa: ASSSRTGENTEAF
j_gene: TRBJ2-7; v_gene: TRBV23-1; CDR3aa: ASSQGQGAGYEQY
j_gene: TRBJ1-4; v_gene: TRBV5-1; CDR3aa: ASSLAGHGLNEKLF
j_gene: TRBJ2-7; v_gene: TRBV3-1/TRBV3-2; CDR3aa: ASSQVSYEQY
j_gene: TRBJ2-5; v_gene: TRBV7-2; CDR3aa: ASSFAAVQETQY
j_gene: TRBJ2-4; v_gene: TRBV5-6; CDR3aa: ASSFSGAKNIQY
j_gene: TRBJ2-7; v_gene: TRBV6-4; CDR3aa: ASSVGSSYEQY
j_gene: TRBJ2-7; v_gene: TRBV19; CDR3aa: ASSMTLTSAYEQY
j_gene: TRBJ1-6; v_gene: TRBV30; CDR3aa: AWSHRDRFNSPLH
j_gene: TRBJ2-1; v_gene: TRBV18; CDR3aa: ASSPPSSYNEQF
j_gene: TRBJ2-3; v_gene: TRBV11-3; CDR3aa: ASSPGLLKGGDTQY
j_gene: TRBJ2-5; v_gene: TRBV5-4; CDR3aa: ASSWTGGALETQY
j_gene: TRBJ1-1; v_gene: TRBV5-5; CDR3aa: ASSLVAGAKLNTEAF
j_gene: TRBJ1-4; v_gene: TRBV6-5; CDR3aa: ASSYSSYNEKLF
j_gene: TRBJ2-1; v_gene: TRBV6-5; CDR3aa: ASTRTGSLYNEQF
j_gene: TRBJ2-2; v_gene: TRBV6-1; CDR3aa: ASSEVVAQNTGELF
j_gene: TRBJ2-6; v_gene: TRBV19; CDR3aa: ASSKGTSLANVLT
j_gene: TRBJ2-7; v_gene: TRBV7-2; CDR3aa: ASSSTSGMAYEQY
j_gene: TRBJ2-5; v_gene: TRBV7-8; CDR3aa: ASSSKGQGEETQY
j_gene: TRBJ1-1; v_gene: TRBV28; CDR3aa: ASTILTGNTEAF
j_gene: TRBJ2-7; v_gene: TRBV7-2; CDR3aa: ASSPMILRYEQY
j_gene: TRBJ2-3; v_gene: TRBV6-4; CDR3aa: ASRPHPTSGSGGTDTQY
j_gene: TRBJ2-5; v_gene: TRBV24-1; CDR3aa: ATSDLTGQGPETQY
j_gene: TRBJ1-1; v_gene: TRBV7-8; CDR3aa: ASSQGGELAF
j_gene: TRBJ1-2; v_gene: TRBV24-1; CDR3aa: ATSDLSGRGYT
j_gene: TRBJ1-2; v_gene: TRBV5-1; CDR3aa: ASSLALNYGYT
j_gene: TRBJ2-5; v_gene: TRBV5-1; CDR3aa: ASSLTGLAGGLETQY
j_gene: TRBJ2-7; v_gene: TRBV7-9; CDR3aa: ALGRASSYEQY